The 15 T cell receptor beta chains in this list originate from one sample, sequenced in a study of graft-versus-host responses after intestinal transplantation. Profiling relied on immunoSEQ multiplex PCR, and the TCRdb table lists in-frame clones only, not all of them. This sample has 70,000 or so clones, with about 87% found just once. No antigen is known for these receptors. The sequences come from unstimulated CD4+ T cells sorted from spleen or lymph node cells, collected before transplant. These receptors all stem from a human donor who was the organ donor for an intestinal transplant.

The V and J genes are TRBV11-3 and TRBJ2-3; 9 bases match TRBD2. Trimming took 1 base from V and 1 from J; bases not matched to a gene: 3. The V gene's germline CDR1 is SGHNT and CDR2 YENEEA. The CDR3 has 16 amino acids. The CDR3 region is CASSLGASGGTDTQYF. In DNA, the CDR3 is TGTGCCAGCAGCTTAGGGGCTAGCGGGGGCACAGATACGCAGTATTTT.

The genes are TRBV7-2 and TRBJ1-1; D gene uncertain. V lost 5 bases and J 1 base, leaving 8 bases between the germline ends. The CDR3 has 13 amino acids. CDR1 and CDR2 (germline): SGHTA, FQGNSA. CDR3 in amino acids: CASSLTANTEAFF. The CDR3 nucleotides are TGTGCCAGCAGCCTAACTGCGAACACTGAAGCTTTCTTT.

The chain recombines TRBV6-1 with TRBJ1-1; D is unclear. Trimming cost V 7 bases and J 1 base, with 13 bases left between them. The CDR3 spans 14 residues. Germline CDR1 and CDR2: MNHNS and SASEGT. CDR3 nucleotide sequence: TGTGCCAGCACCGAACTTAGACAGAACACTGAAGCTTTCTTT. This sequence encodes CASTELRQNTEAFF.

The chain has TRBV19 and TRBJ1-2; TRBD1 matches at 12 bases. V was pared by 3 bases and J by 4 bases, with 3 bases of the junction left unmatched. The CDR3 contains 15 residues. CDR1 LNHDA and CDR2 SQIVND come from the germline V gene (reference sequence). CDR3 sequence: CASSIGDRGPYGYTF. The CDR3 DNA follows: TGTGCCAGTAGTATTGGGGACAGGGGGCCCTATGGCTACACCTTC.

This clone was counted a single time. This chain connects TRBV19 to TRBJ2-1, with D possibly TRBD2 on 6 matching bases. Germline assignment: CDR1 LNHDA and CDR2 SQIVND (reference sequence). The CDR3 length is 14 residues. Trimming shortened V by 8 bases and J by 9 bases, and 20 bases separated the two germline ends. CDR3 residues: CASETGLSTAEQFF. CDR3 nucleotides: TGTGCCAGTGAGACGGGACTCAGTACAGCTGAGCAGTTCTTC.

Here the CDR3 reads CASRRGATDTQYF. The CDR3, as DNA: TGTGCCAGCAGACGGGGGGCCACAGATACGCAGTATTTT. J is TRBJ2-3 and V is TRBV28; a weak D match, TRBD2 (7 bases). The CDR3 consists of 13 residues. Germline CDR1 and CDR2: MDHEN and SYDVKM. V was shortened by 6 bases and J by 2 bases, with 9 bases between the two germline ends.

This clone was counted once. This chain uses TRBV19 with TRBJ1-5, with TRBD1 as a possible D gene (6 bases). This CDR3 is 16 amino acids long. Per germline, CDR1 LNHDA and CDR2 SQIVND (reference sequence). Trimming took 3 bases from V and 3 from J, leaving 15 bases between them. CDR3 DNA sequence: TGTGCCAGTAGTATTGTGGCGGGGGGCACCAATCAGCCCCAGCATTTT. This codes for CASSIVAGGTNQPQHF. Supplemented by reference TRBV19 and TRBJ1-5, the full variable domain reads DGGITQSPKYLFRKEGQNVTLSCEQNLNHDAMYWYRQDPGQGLRLIYYSQIVNDFQKGDIAEGYSVSREKKESFPLTVTSAQKNPTAFYLCASSIVAGGTNQPQHFGDGTRLSIL.

The CDR3 reads CASSARRGGRTGELFF. In DNA, the CDR3 is TGTGCCAGCAGCGCTCGAAGGGGGGGGCGCACCGGGGAGCTGTTTTTT. This rearrangement joins TRBV9 to TRBJ2-2; the D gene is possibly TRBD2 (7 bases). The CDR3 consists of 16 residues. The V end lost 3 bases, the J end lost 4 bases, and 16 bases lay between the germline ends. Germline-derived CDR1 and CDR2 are SGDLS and YYNGEE.

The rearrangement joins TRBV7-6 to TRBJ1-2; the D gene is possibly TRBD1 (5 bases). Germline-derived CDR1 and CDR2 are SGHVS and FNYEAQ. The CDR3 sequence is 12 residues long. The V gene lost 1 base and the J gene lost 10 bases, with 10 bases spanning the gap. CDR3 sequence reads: CASSLDGGDYTF. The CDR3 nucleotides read TGTGCCAGCAGCTTAGATGGGGGGGACTACACCTTC.

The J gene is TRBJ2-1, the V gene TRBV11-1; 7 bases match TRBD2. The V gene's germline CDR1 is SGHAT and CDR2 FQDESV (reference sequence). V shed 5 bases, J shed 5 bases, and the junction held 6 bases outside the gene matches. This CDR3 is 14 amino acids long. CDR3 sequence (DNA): TGTGCCAGCAGCCCGGGACTAAAGCACAATGAGCAGTTCTTC. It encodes CASSPGLKHNEQFF.

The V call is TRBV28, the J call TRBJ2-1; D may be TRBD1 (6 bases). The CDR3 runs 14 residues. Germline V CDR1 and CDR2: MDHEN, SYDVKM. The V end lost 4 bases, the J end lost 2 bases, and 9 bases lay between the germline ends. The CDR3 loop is CASSSHRAYNEQFF. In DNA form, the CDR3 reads TGTGCCAGCAGTTCCCACAGGGCCTACAATGAGCAGTTCTTC.

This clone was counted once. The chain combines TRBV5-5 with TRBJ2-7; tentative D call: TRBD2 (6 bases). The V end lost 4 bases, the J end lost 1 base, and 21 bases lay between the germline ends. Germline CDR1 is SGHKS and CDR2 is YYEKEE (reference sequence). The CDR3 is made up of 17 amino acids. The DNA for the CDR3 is TGTGCCAGCAGCCCCCAGCGGCCTAGCGTGGTATCCTACGAGCAGTACGTC. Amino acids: CASSPQRPSVVSYEQYV.

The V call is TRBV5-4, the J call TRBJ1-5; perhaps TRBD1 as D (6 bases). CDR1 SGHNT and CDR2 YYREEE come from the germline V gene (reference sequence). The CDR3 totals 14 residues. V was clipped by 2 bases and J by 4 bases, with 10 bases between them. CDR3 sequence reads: CASSLRGANQPQHF. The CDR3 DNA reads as TGTGCCAGCAGCTTACGGGGGGCAAATCAGCCCCAGCATTTT.

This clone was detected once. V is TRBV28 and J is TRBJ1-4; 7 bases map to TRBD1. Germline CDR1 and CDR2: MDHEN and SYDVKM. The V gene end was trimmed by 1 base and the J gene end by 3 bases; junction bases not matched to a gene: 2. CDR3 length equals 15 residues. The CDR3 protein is CASSLSTGSNEKLFF. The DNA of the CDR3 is TGTGCCAGCAGTTTATCGACAGGGTCTAATGAAAAACTGTTTTTT.

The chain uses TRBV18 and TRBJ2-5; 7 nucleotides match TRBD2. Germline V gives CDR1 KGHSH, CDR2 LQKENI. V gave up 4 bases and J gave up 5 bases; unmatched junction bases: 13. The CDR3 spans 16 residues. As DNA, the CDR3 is TGTGCCAGCTCACGATTCCCCACTAGCGAAGGGGAGACCCAGTACTTC. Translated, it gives CASSRFPTSEGETQYF.